This T cell receptor (beta chain) was retrieved from a study of blood T cell repertoires in COVID-19. Data came from immunoSEQ multiplex PCR; TCRdb stores just in-frame clones and leaves some out. In the table there are over 100,000 clones, over 80% of which are singletons. Germline assignment: CDR1 LGHNT and CDR2 FRNRAP. The germline V and J ends were trimmed by 1 base and 10 bases, with 8 bases remaining between them. The CDR3 consists of 13 residues. Sequenced input: peripheral blood. The rearrangement joins TRBV12-5 to TRBJ1-6; D ambiguous. The sequence was collected from a man in his fifties or sixties with acute or convalescent COVID-19. This CDR3 reads CASGLAAQSPLHF. The CDR3 DNA reads as TGTGCTAGTGGTTTGGCCGCCCAGTCACCCCTCCACTTT.